Listed below are T cell receptor beta chains from one sample, sequenced in a study of T cells in Graves' hyperthyroidism and ophthalmopathy. TCRdb re-called the multiplex PCR reads with MiXCR, one entry per CDR3 protein. The data hold around 520,000 distinct CDR3 sequences, with around a quarter observed a single time. Source material: blood. The receptor source for this set is a woman in her twenties or thirties with Graves' ophthalmopathy. CDR3s include the opening cysteine and the closing phenylalanine or tryptophan. The D gene is left open where the match is weak. Clone size is given for some rows only: seen once, a few or many times, or a class if the clone is expanded.

d_gene: .; v_gene: TRBV7-8; abundance: few; j_gene: TRBJ2-5; CDR3nt: TGTGCCAGCAGCGGTACGAGGCGGGAGACCCAGTACTTC; CDR3aa: CASSGTRRETQYF
d_gene: .; v_gene: TRBV18; abundance: many; j_gene: TRBJ2-7; CDR3nt: TGTGCCAGCTCACTCCAGGGGGGATACTTCGAGCAGTACTTC; CDR3aa: CASSLQGGYFEQYF
d_gene: TRBD2; v_gene: TRBV5-1; abundance: many; j_gene: TRBJ2-7; CDR3nt: TGCGCCAGCAGCCCGGGACTAGCGGGGGCCTCCTACGAGCAGTACTTC; CDR3aa: CASSPGLAGASYEQYF
d_gene: .; v_gene: TRBV11-2; abundance: few; j_gene: TRBJ1-5; CDR3nt: TGTGCCAGCAGCTTAGTGGGAGGGGCGCAGCATTTT; CDR3aa: CASSLVGGAQHF
d_gene: .; v_gene: TRBV19; abundance: many; j_gene: TRBJ1-2; CDR3nt: TGTGCCAGTACTCCGGGATCGGCGGGCTATGGCTACACCTTC; CDR3aa: CASTPGSAGYGYTF
d_gene: .; v_gene: TRBV6-2/TRBV6-3; abundance: many; j_gene: TRBJ2-6; CDR3nt: TGTGCCAGCAGTTACATCCCGCCAGGGACCGTCTCTGGGGCCAACGTCCTGACTTTC; CDR3aa: CASSYIPPGTVSGANVLTF
d_gene: .; v_gene: TRBV7-2; abundance: many; j_gene: TRBJ1-2; CDR3nt: TGTGCCAGCAGCCTCGGGCCTGGAAATATCGACTACACCTTC; CDR3aa: CASSLGPGNIDYTF
d_gene: .; v_gene: TRBV30; abundance: .; j_gene: TRBJ1-1; CDR3nt: TGTGCCTGGACAAGGGGGACTGAAGCTTTCTTT; CDR3aa: CAWTRGTEAFF
d_gene: TRBD1; v_gene: TRBV5-1; abundance: many; j_gene: TRBJ2-7; CDR3nt: TGCGCCAGCAGCCATCGACCAAAAACACAGGGGGACGAGCAGTACTTC; CDR3aa: CASSHRPKTQGDEQYF
d_gene: .; v_gene: TRBV6-5; abundance: many; j_gene: TRBJ2-7; CDR3nt: TGTGCCAGCAGTACTTATGGCAACGAGCAGTACTTC; CDR3aa: CASSTYGNEQYF
d_gene: .; v_gene: TRBV11-1; abundance: .; j_gene: TRBJ2-7; CDR3nt: TGTGCCAGCAGCTCCCTCGGCCAGAGGGGGCGGGGAGAGCAGTACTTC; CDR3aa: CASSSLGQRGRGEQYF
d_gene: .; v_gene: TRBV12-3/TRBV12-4; abundance: .; j_gene: TRBJ2-6; CDR3nt: TGTGCCAGCGGTTACAGGGTTTCTGGGGCCAACGTCCTGACTTTC; CDR3aa: CASGYRVSGANVLTF
d_gene: .; v_gene: TRBV20-1; abundance: many; j_gene: TRBJ1-2; CDR3nt: TGCAGTGCTAGACCACAGGGAAACCATGGCTACACCTTC; CDR3aa: CSARPQGNHGYTF
d_gene: .; v_gene: TRBV6-1; abundance: .; j_gene: TRBJ2-2; CDR3nt: TGTGCCAGCACCCTACTAGGTAGCACCGGGGAGCTGTTGTTT; CDR3aa: CASTLLGSTGELLF
d_gene: .; v_gene: TRBV28; abundance: many; j_gene: TRBJ1-2; CDR3nt: TGTGCCAGCAGTTCCACCACTGAGGGCTACACCTTC; CDR3aa: CASSSTTEGYTF
d_gene: TRBD1; v_gene: TRBV12-3/TRBV12-4; abundance: many; j_gene: TRBJ1-6; CDR3nt: TGTGCCAGCAGATGGACAGGGCCTCAAAATTCACCCCTCCACTTT; CDR3aa: CASRWTGPQNSPLHF
d_gene: TRBD1; v_gene: TRBV29-1; abundance: many; j_gene: TRBJ1-1; CDR3nt: TGCAGCGTGAGACAGGGGGACATGAACACTGAAGCTTTCTTT; CDR3aa: CSVRQGDMNTEAFF
d_gene: TRBD1; v_gene: TRBV29-1; abundance: many; j_gene: TRBJ2-7; CDR3nt: TGCAGCGTTGTTGACAGGGGGAACGAGCAGTACTTC; CDR3aa: CSVVDRGNEQYF